This T cell receptor (beta chain) was obtained from a study of blood T cell repertoires in COVID-19. Across the whole study: The United States, Italy and Spain were the sources of the acute and convalescent COVID-19 samples. T cells, B-cell-depleted T cells, or PBMCs supplied cDNA or gDNA.

The ends were cut back, 0 bases at V and 3 bases at J, with 7 bases in the middle. This CDR3 region has 13 residues. Germline V gene data show CDR1 as SGDLS and CDR2 as YYNGEE. This clone occurred a few times. In the original workflow: Amplification of reference gene primers provided the estimated nucleated cell counts. The repertoire was sequenced with immunoSEQ multiplex PCR; TCRdb's copy has only in-frame clones and lacks some. V, J and clone size are those of that table, while D and trimming were read from the DNA. The sample has 180,000 or so clones, around 85% seen once. What was sequenced was peripheral blood. The receptor was derived from a man in his sixties with acute or convalescent COVID-19. The gene calls are TRBV9 and TRBJ2-7; D not resolved. The CDR3 bases are TGTGCCAGCAGCGTAGACATAAACTACGAGCAGTACTTC. This encodes CASSVDINYEQYF.